This T cell receptor beta chain emerged from a study of breast tumors, draining lymph nodes, adjacent tissues. General study findings and limits: Tumor and nontumor repertoires were significantly more similar in luminal-like than in basal-like breast cancer. Findings are consistent with lymph node origin and intratumoral expansion of most tumor T cells. Tumor T cell lymph node origin was a supported hypothesis, not proven. Tumors had less TCR diversity than lymph nodes, more than nontumor tissue.

In germline, CDR1 is SGHRS, CDR2 YFSETQ. The CDR3 is 12 residues long. For this clonotype: Its antigen remains unknown. A read error may explain this, as a much larger clone is one base away.

TCRdb redid the calling of the multiplex PCR reads with MiXCR, one entry per CDR3 protein. The top ten clones hold roughly 3.6% of a sample with about 120,000 distinct CDR3 sequences, about 20% of them seen once. Breast cancer patients provided tissue from their axillary draining lymph nodes. This TCR was recovered from a female donor with breast cancer. Some clones in this sample may be carry-over from other donors' samples. The source material was axillary lymph node tissue. The chain employs TRBV5-1 and TRBJ1-2; D gene uncertain. The CDR3 reads CASGLEHEDYTF. The CDR3 coding sequence is TGCGCCAGCGGCTTGGAACACGAAGACTACACCTTC.